The 6 T cell receptor beta chains below come from one sample, sequenced in a study of blood T cells in healthy people across ages. The authors ran a second PCR of roughly 6 to 11 cycles using a sample-barcoded 5' primer and a J-beta primer mix. MiXCR was run by TCRdb on the 5' RACE reads, yielding one entry per CDR3 protein. Among approximately 800,000 distinct CDR3 sequences listed, nearly 60% were seen once. Sequences were obtained from blood. The receptors stem from a man in his thirties or forties in good health.

In its sample, this clonotype was seen a few times. The J gene is TRBJ1-6, the V gene TRBV7-2; perhaps TRBD1 as D (5 bases). Per the germline V gene, CDR1 is SGHTA and CDR2 is FQGNSA. Trimming shortened V by 5 bases and J by 8 bases, and 16 bases separated the two germline ends. The CDR3 has 15 residues. The CDR3 bases are TGTGCCAGCAGCCGAGTCAAGGGGAGCTATTCACCCCTCCACTTT. Translation: CASSRVKGSYSPLHF. The full variable domain, with the rest looked up from reference TRBV7-2 and TRBJ1-6, is GAGVSQSPSNKVTEKGKDVELRCDPISGHTALYWYRQSLGQGLEFLIYFQGNSAPDKSGLPSDRFSAERTGGSVSTLTIQRTQQEDSAVYLCASSRVKGSYSPLHFGNGTRLTVT.

In the case of this clonotype: Relative to the germline gene, one junction end is altered; a read error may explain this. The rearrangement links TRBV7-2 to TRBJ2-1, with D perhaps TRBD2 (5 bases). The CDR3 contains 15 residues. Germline V gene data show CDR1 as SGHTA and CDR2 as FQGNSA. The CDR3 spells CAGSSRTLDGNEQFF. CDR3 sequence (DNA): TGTGCCGGCAGCTCGAGGACTCTGGATGGCAATGAGCAGTTCTTC.

This chain joins TRBV20-1 and TRBJ2-1; 7 nucleotides match TRBD2. CDR3 size: 16 residues. Germline CDR1 reads DFQATT; CDR2 reads SNEGSKA (reference sequence). J lost 8 bases, V lost 0 bases, and 13 bases had no gene match. As DNA, the CDR3 is TGCAGTGCTAGAGAACTGGGCGGGGGAATTAGGGATGAGCAGTTCTTC. This sequence encodes CSARELGGGIRDEQFF.

Only a few counts were recorded for this clonotype. V gene TRBV29-1 combines with J gene TRBJ1-2; D uncertain. Germline CDR1 reads SQVTM; CDR2 reads ANQGSEA. The CDR3 loop spans 9 amino acids. Trimming shortened V by 4 bases and J by 8 bases, and 5 bases separated the two germline ends. CDR3 sequence: CSVVGGYTF. For the CDR3, the DNA is TGCAGCGTTGTAGGCGGCTACACCTTC.

The chain combines TRBV5-6 with TRBJ2-1; D might be TRBD1 (5 bases). Per the germline V gene, CDR1 is SGHDT and CDR2 is YYEEEE. The CDR3 has 15 amino acids. V was trimmed by 0 bases and J by 8 bases, leaving 15 bases between them. CDR3 coding DNA: TGTGCCAGCAGCTTGGTGGTTCGGTTAGGGGATGAGCAGTTCTTC. Translated: CASSLVVRLGDEQFF.

This chain uses TRBV2 with TRBJ2-1; 12 nucleotides align to TRBD2. V lost 11 bases, J lost 4 bases, and 9 bases stayed unmatched. The CDR3 extends over 15 amino acids. Germline CDR1 SNHLY, CDR2 FYNNEI. The CDR3 nucleotides are TGTGCCGGAGCCACCGGACTAGCGGGATACAATGAGCAGTTCTTC. It translates to CAGATGLAGYNEQFF.